This entry lists 25 T cell receptor beta chains sequenced from one sample in a study of blood T cell repertoires in COVID-19. Measured with immunoSEQ multiplex PCR; TCRdb has only the in-frame clones, and not every one. The table records under 450,000 clones, around 86% of them present only once. Sequencing input: PBMCs or T cells enriched from blood (not recorded which). Receptors were obtained from a woman aged 45-65 years who had recovered from COVID-19.

The chain is built from TRBV7-2 and TRBJ2-1; 13 bases are a match to TRBD2. The CDR3 runs 17 residues. The ends lost 0 bases at V and 9 bases at J; junction bases unmatched: 8. The germline V gene encodes CDR1 SGHTA and CDR2 FQGNSA. CDR3 DNA: TGTGCCAGCAGCTTAGCCCCACTAGCGGGAGGGCCAGTTGAGCAGTTCTTC. Its translation is CASSLAPLAGGPVEQFF.

The chain couples TRBV6-5 to TRBJ1-3, with D unclear. Per germline, CDR1 MNHEY and CDR2 SVGAGI. Trimming shortened V by 6 bases and J by 4 bases, and 10 bases separated the two germline ends. The CDR3 spans 13 residues. CDR3 sequence reads: CASRLHSGNTIYF. CDR3 sequence (DNA): TGTGCCAGCAGGTTGCACTCCGGAAACACCATATATTTT.

The CDR3 is CASSLGASGNYEQYF. The CDR3 nucleotides read TGCGCCAGCAGCCTCGGGGCTAGCGGTAATTACGAGCAGTACTTC. The V call is TRBV4-1, the J call TRBJ2-7, with 7 bases fitting TRBD2. Germline CDR1 MGHRA, CDR2 YSYEKL. The CDR3 has 15 residues. V gave up 4 bases and J gave up 4 bases; unmatched junction bases: 10.

The rearrangement links TRBV18 to TRBJ1-1, with TRBD1 matching 8 bases. Germline CDR1 is KGHSH and CDR2 is LQKENI. This CDR3 contains 15 residues. The J segment lost 4 bases and the V segment lost 5 bases, leaving 9 bases of the junction unmatched. The CDR3 DNA is TGTGCCAGCTCAAAACGTCAGGGGGCCACCACTGAAGCTTTCTTT. This translates into CASSKRQGATTEAFF.

This rearrangement joins TRBV11-2 to TRBJ1-1, with D hard to call. The CDR3 spans 16 residues. Germline lookup yields CDR1 SGHAT and CDR2 FQNNGV. V lost 1 base and J 0 bases, leaving 12 bases between the germline ends. In DNA form, the CDR3 reads TGTGCCAGCAGCTTAGTAACCGGTTTCATGAACACTGAAGCTTTCTTT. Translating it yields CASSLVTGFMNTEAFF.

CDR3 in DNA: TGTGCCTGGAACGCGGGGCTCACAGATACGCAGTATTTT. Translating it yields CAWNAGLTDTQYF. The V call is TRBV30, the J call TRBJ2-3; tentative D call: TRBD2 (6 bases). This CDR3 spans 13 amino acids. Germline CDR1 is GTSNPN and CDR2 is SVGIG (reference sequence). Trimming stripped 4 bases from V and 2 bases from J, with 10 bases between.

The chain employs TRBV7-8 and TRBJ1-1; D is perhaps TRBD1 (6 bases). The V end lost 1 base, the J end lost 8 bases, and 8 bases lay between the germline ends. CDR1 is SGHVS and CDR2 is FQNEAQ in the germline V gene. CDR3 length equals 12 residues. DNA for the CDR3: TGTGCCAGCAGCTTAGAGACAGGAGAAGCTTTCTTT. Its translation is CASSLETGEAFF.

The V call is TRBV29-1, the J call TRBJ2-7, with D maybe TRBD1 (6 bases). Trimming took off 3 bases at V and 5 bases at J, with 20 bases between the two ends. Germline loops: CDR1 SQVTM, CDR2 ANQGSEA. This CDR3 is 15 amino acids long. The CDR3 DNA reads as TGCAGCGTTGATACAGGGAACAGGAGTGCCCACGAGCAGTACTTC. Translation: CSVDTGNRSAHEQYF.

The V and J genes are TRBV11-1 and TRBJ1-1, with 8 bases fitting TRBD1. Unmatched junction bases numbered 9, after V lost 5 bases and J lost 1 base. This CDR3 spans 16 amino acids. CDR1 SGHAT and CDR2 FQDESV come from the germline V gene (reference sequence). In DNA, the CDR3 is TGTGCCAGCAGCCCTATTGACAGGGGTTGGAACACTGAAGCTTTCTTT. Its protein product is CASSPIDRGWNTEAFF.

CDR3 residues: CASSRGQEGDEQYF. DNA of the CDR3: TGCGCCAGCAGCCGGGGACAGGAGGGAGACGAGCAGTACTTC. V gene TRBV5-1 combines with J gene TRBJ2-7; 8 positions match TRBD1. The CDR3 runs 14 residues. Trimming removed 4 bases from V and 5 bases from J; junction bases left unmatched: 8. Germline lookup yields CDR1 SGHRS and CDR2 YFSETQ.

The chain couples TRBV7-9 to TRBJ1-2; 7 bases are shared with TRBD1. CDR1 and CDR2 from the germline V gene are SEHNR and FQNEAQ (reference sequence). The J segment lost 5 bases and the V segment lost 5 bases, leaving 8 bases of the junction unmatched. The CDR3 has 14 residues. The CDR3 here is CASSRQGSIYGYTF. The CDR3 region has the DNA TGTGCCAGCAGCCGACAGGGTTCAATTTATGGCTACACCTTC. The full variable domain, its missing parts supplied by reference TRBV7-9 and TRBJ1-2, is DTGVSQNPRHKITKRGQNVTFRCDPISEHNRLYWYRQTLGQGPEFLTYFQNEAQLEKSRLLSDRFSAERPKGSFSTLEIQRTEQGDSAMYLCASSRQGSIYGYTFGSGTRLTVV.

This clone was seen a few times. The chain combines TRBV4-2 with TRBJ1-4; the match to TRBD1 covers 7 bases. This CDR3 contains 14 residues. Germline CDR1 is LGHNA and CDR2 is YNFKEQ. Trimming took 2 bases from V and 7 from J; bases not matched to a gene: 4. CDR3 loop: CASSQRGQGEKLFF. The DNA for the CDR3 is TGTGCCAGCAGCCAAAGGGGGCAGGGTGAAAAACTGTTTTTT.

V is TRBV29-1 and J is TRBJ1-2; 8 bases align to TRBD1. Germline CDR1 reads SQVTM; CDR2 reads ANQGSEA. V lost 4 bases, J lost 2 bases, and 9 bases stayed unmatched. This CDR3 region has 15 residues. CDR3: CSVGPAAGGNYGYTF. The CDR3 region has the DNA TGCAGCGTTGGACCGGCCGCAGGGGGCAACTATGGCTACACCTTC.

A note on this clone: Within the sample, other DNA sequences also encode this same CDR3. The chain uses TRBV20-1 and TRBJ1-1, with TRBD1 as a possible D gene (6 bases). This CDR3 is 11 amino acids long. Trimming took off 1 base at V and 8 bases at J, with 8 bases between the two ends. Germline loops: CDR1 DFQATT, CDR2 SNEGSKA (reference sequence). Here the CDR3 DNA reads TGCAGTGCTAGAGGGACAGCCGAAGCTTTCTTT. It encodes CSARGTAEAFF.

Note on this clone: The sample contains more than one DNA sequence encoding this CDR3. The chain uses TRBV6-5 and TRBJ1-2; 9 positions match TRBD1. The junction had 4 bases not matched to a gene; V was cut back by 6 bases and J by 8 bases. The CDR3 spans 12 residues. The germline V gene has CDR1 MNHEY and CDR2 SVGAGI. Written as DNA, the CDR3 is TGTGCCAGCAGAAGAACAGGGGGCGGCTACACCTTC. It specifies CASRRTGGGYTF.

The V call is TRBV18, the J call TRBJ1-2, with D possibly being TRBD1 (6 bases). Looked up from germline, CDR1 is KGHSH and CDR2 is LQKENI. Trimming shortened V by 4 bases and J by 4 bases, and 10 bases separated the two germline ends. The CDR3 length is 13 residues. The CDR3 region is CASSQSGVYGYTF. CDR3 in DNA: TGTGCCAGCTCACAATCAGGGGTCTATGGCTACACCTTC.

The chain employs TRBV10-3 and TRBJ2-1; 8 nucleotides agree with TRBD1. The V segment lost 6 bases and the J segment 1 base; nucleotides outside the gene matches: 8. The CDR3 has 16 residues. Germline V CDR1 and CDR2: ENHRY, SYGVKD. CDR3 in amino acids: CAIRKDRGLSYNEQFF. The CDR3 DNA follows: TGTGCCATCAGGAAAGACAGGGGCTTATCCTACAATGAGCAGTTCTTC.

V gene TRBV19 combines with J gene TRBJ2-3; the match to TRBD2 covers 9 bases. V trimming: 5 bases; J trimming: 5 bases; junction bases outside the gene matches: 5. The germline CDR1 and CDR2 sequences are LNHDA and SQIVND (reference sequence). CDR3 size: 14 residues. The CDR3 region is CASSLAAGGDTQYF. The CDR3 nucleotides read TGTGCCAGTAGTCTCGCAGCGGGAGGAGATACGCAGTATTTT. Full variable domain (rest looked up from reference TRBV19 and TRBJ2-3): DGGITQSPKYLFRKEGQNVTLSCEQNLNHDAMYWYRQDPGQGLRLIYYSQIVNDFQKGDIAEGYSVSREKKESFPLTVTSAQKNPTAFYLCASSLAAGGDTQYFGPGTRLTVL.

J is TRBJ2-1 and V is TRBV19, with 11 bases that match TRBD2. The CDR3 length is 18 residues. CDR1 and CDR2 (germline): LNHDA, SQIVND (reference sequence). The V segment lost 0 bases and the J segment 4 bases; nucleotides outside the gene matches: 8. The CDR3 here is CASSIDSPPSGRYNEQFF. The CDR3 DNA reads TGTGCCAGTAGTATAGATTCCCCTCCTAGCGGGAGGTACAATGAGCAGTTCTTC.

This clone was recorded once. Other DNA sequences of this sample code for an identical CDR3. The CDR3 nucleotides are TGTGCCAGCAGCTTAGGGACAGGGCCCACTGAAGCTTTCTTT. Translating gives CASSLGTGPTEAFF. The genes are TRBV11-3 and TRBJ1-1; 8 bases are shared with TRBD1. The CDR3 sequence is 14 residues long. The V gene end was trimmed by 1 base and the J gene end by 4 bases; junction bases not matched to a gene: 2. CDR1 and CDR2 (germline): SGHNT, YENEEA.

The chain couples TRBV24-1 to TRBJ1-5; TRBD1 is a possible D gene (6 bases). From germline, CDR1 is KGHDR and CDR2 SFDVKD. This CDR3 is built from 14 residues. Trimming removed 4 bases at V and 6 bases at J, with 12 bases between. Here the CDR3 DNA reads TGTGCCACCAGTGAACGTAGGGGGTTTCAGCCCCAGCATTTT. It codes for CATSERRGFQPQHF.

Points on this clone: A clone one base away is much larger, so this may be a read error. The genes are TRBV4-3 and TRBJ2-2; D is perhaps TRBD2 (7 bases). The CDR3 is 18 residues long. Germline V CDR1 and CDR2: LGHNA, YSLEER. CDR3 DNA sequence: TGCGCCCGCAGCCAACTCGCCCCGGGGGGCAGTGTTGCCGGGGAGCTGTTTTTT. Protein sequence: CARSQLAPGGSVAGELFF.

The chain has TRBV5-4 and TRBJ2-1; unclear D gene. Germline V gives CDR1 SGHNT, CDR2 YYREEE (reference sequence). The CDR3 is 12 residues long. V was trimmed by 3 bases and J by 7 bases, leaving 8 bases between them. The CDR3 DNA reads as TGTGCCAGCAGCTCCCAGTGGAATGAGCAGTTCTTC. Its protein product is CASSSQWNEQFF.

The chain joins TRBV20-1 to TRBJ2-5; no reliable D call. Germline V gene sequence: CDR1 DFQATT, CDR2 SNEGSKA (reference sequence). Trimming shortened V by 8 bases and J by 1 base, and 8 bases separated the two germline ends. This CDR3 spans 11 amino acids. CDR3 in DNA: TGCAGTACTGGGCGCCAAGAGACCCAGTACTTC. Translating it yields CSTGRQETQYF.

The rearrangement links TRBV6-2 or TRBV6-3 to TRBJ2-3; TRBD1 might be the D (6 bases). The CDR3 contains 14 residues. Per germline, CDR1 MNHEY and CDR2 SVGEGT. V was pared by 6 bases and J by 4 bases, with 14 bases between. The CDR3 bases are TGTGCCAGCAGCCACAGGACAGTTCCAGATACGCAGTATTTT. This encodes CASSHRTVPDTQYF.